One and the same sample provided the 2 T cell receptor beta chains below, sequenced in a study of cytomegalovirus exposure and HLA in healthy donors. PCR primers comprised 60 Vbeta and 13 Jbeta primers. The table came from immunoSEQ multiplex PCR; TCRdb's copy has only in-frame clones and leaves some out. Altogether just over 150,000 clones are present, around 80% being singletons, with the ten largest covering 6.3%. Sequencing used PBMCs. The source of these receptors is a male donor in good health and CMV-seropositive.

The rearrangement links TRBV19 to TRBJ1-5; 7 nucleotides match TRBD1. This CDR3 is built from 17 residues. CDR1 and CDR2 (germline): LNHDA, SQIVND (reference sequence). V gave up 5 bases and J gave up 0 bases; unmatched junction bases: 10. CDR3 nucleotide sequence: TGTGCCAGTAGTTTAACCGGGACAGTATATAGCAATCAGCCCCAGCATTTT. This gives the protein CASSLTGTVYSNQPQHF.

The chain couples TRBV28 to TRBJ2-7; maybe TRBD1 (6 bases). With 4 bases removed from V and 2 bases from J, the gap between germline ends came to 12 bases. This CDR3 spans 14 amino acids. Germline V lookup: CDR1 MDHEN, CDR2 SYDVKM. CDR3 residues: CASSSRGRPYEQYF. The DNA for the CDR3 is TGTGCCAGCAGTTCCAGGGGCCGGCCCTACGAGCAGTACTTC.